These T cell receptor beta chains were read from a single sample in a study of T cells in Graves' hyperthyroidism and ophthalmopathy. A single record per CDR3 protein comes from TCRdb applying MiXCR to the multiplex PCR reads. In the table there are approximately 700,000 distinct CDR3 sequences, nearly 45% of which are singletons. Sequenced: peripheral blood or thyroid tissue (not recorded which). These receptors were taken from an adult man with Graves' disease, either hyperthyroidism or ophthalmopathy (not recorded which). Both conserved end residues are part of each CDR3. D genes are given only for firm matches. Clone size appears in some rows only: once, few, many, or a class for an expanded clone.

d_call,j_call,clone_size,v_call,cdr3_aa,cdr3_nt
-,TRBJ1-1,-,TRBV2,CASSATATGNTEAFF,TGTGCCAGCAGCGCGACCGCGACTGGAAACACTGAAGCTTTCTTT
-,TRBJ1-5,-,TRBV19,CASSNLRDQPQHF,TGTGCCAGTAGCAACCTACGGGATCAGCCCCAGCATTTT
-,TRBJ2-7,few,TRBV7-8,CASSLALPGWEQYF,TGTGCCAGCAGTTTAGCGCTCCCAGGGTGGGAGCAGTACTTC
-,TRBJ1-1,-,TRBV7-9,CASSLGPRLNTEAFF,TGTGCCAGCAGCTTAGGTCCCAGACTGAACACTGAAGCTTTCTTT
TRBD1,TRBJ1-5,-,TRBV7-2,CASSPDRGPQHF,TGTGCCAGCAGCCCGGACAGGGGGCCCCAGCATTTT
-,TRBJ1-2,-,TRBV7-9,CASSLIRGQGTNYGYTF,TGTGCCAGCAGCCTAATTAGAGGGCAGGGAACTAACTATGGCTACACCTTC
-,TRBJ2-5,few,TRBV6-5,CASTLRDGRGTQYF,TGTGCCAGCACTCTGAGGGACGGGCGGGGGACCCAGTACTTC
TRBD1,TRBJ1-2,many,TRBV7-9,CASSLRQGHNYGYTF,TGTGCCAGCAGCCTCCGACAGGGGCATAACTATGGCTACACCTTC
TRBD2,TRBJ2-2,-,TRBV7-8,CASSRDTSGMRTGELFF,TGTGCCAGCAGCCGGGATACTAGCGGGATGAGGACCGGGGAGCTGTTTTTT
-,TRBJ2-2,few,TRBV7-9,CASSEKGTHSNTGELFF,TGTGCCAGCAGCGAAAAAGGGACACACTCAAACACCGGGGAGCTGTTTTTT